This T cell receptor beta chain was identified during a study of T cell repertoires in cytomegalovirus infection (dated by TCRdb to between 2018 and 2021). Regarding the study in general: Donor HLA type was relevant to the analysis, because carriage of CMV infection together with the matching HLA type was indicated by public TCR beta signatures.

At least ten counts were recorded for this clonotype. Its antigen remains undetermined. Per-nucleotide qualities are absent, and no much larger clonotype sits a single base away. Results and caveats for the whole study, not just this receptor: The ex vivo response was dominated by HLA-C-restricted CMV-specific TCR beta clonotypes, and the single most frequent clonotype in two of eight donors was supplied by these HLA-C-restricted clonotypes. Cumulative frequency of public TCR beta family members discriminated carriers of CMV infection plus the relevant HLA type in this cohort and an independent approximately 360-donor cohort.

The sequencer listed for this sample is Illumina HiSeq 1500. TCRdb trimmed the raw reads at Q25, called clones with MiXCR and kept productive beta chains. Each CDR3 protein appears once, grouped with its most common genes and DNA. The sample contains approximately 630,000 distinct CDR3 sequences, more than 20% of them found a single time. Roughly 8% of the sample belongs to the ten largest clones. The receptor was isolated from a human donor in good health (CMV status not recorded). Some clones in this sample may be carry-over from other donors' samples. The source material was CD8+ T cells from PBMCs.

The CDR3 reads as follows: CASSGDSVGTEAFF. Here is the DNA: TGTGCCTCCAGCGGGGACAGTGTCGGGACTGAAGCTTTCTTT. Recombination joined TRBV7-2 with TRBJ1-1; the central 7 bases match TRBD1. Including cysteine and phenylalanine, the CDR3 has 14 amino acids. The sequence is cut down to CDR3 DNA, 42 bases in frame from base 1. The germline V gene specifies SGHTA as CDR1 and FQGNSA as CDR2. From V the trimming removes 11 bases and from J it removes 5 bases, while the gene matches leave 14 bases of the junction unaccounted for.